What follows are 21 T cell receptor beta chains derived from one specimen sequenced in a study of regulatory T cells in long-lasting Graves disease. Time point described: newly diagnosed GD, antithyroid drugs for less than 3 months. The authors made the TCR library using RNA they extracted from PBMCs. With iRepertoire HTBI primers and Arm-PCR of CDR3 regions, TCR beta libraries were built. TCRdb independently ran MiXCR on the multiplex PCR reads; one entry per CDR3 protein. The sample includes fewer than 550,000 distinct CDR3 sequences, about 15% of them seen just once. The same data also contributed to another study, on T cells in Graves' hyperthyroidism and ophthalmopathy.

Sequencing was performed on peripheral blood mononuclear cells (PBMCs), taken at new diagnosis, from a patient treated with antithyroid drugs. Every receptor here comes from a woman aged 35-65 years with Graves disease.

Concerning this clonotype itself: This may be a read error: a much more frequent sequence differs by one nucleotide. The chain employs TRBV20-1 and TRBJ2-3, with TRBD1 identical over 12 bases. With 6 bases clipped from V and 4 bases from J, the junction kept 5 bases outside the gene matches. Germline CDR1 DFQATT, CDR2 SNEGSKA (reference sequence). The CDR3 length is 14 residues. CDR3 bases: TGCAGTGCAGCCGGGACAGGGGGCGCAGATACGCAGTATTTT. This sequence encodes CSAAGTGGADTQYF.

This clonotype was seen only a few times. This chain connects TRBV4-1 to TRBJ2-1, with TRBD2 as a possible D gene (5 bases). Trimming took off 3 bases at V and 8 bases at J, with 14 bases between the two ends. The CDR3 spans 14 residues. Germline loops: CDR1 MGHRA, CDR2 YSYEKL. The DNA for the CDR3 is TGCGCCAGCAGCCAGCCTCTACGGGGAGATGAGCAGTTCTTC. Its protein is CASSQPLRGDEQFF.

The chain is built from TRBV10-2 and TRBJ1-1; D uncertain. From germline, CDR1 is WSHSY and CDR2 SAAADI. CDR3 length equals 14 residues. Trimming took off 1 base at V and 7 bases at J, with 13 bases between the two ends. The CDR3 loop reads CASSEFGWQVEAFF. The DNA for the CDR3 is TGCGCCAGCAGTGAGTTCGGCTGGCAGGTTGAAGCTTTCTTT.

Comment on this clonotype: One end of the junction fails to match germline, which may point to a read error. This rearrangement joins TRBV19 to TRBJ1-5; possible D gene TRBD1, 5 bases. The CDR3 runs 15 residues. Germline V gives CDR1 LNHDA, CDR2 SQIVND (reference sequence). The CDR3 region is CAGSIAEGLNQPQHF. In DNA, the CDR3 is TGTGCCGGTAGTATAGCTGAGGGGCTCAATCAGCCCCAGCATTTT.

This clonotype was counted at least ten times. The chain joins TRBV12-3 or TRBV12-4 to TRBJ1-5; D is possibly TRBD1 (5 bases). V lost 6 bases and J lost 2, with 11 bases in between. The CDR3 has 14 amino acids. In nucleotides, the CDR3 is TGTGCCAGCAGCGGGGGTCTCGGCAATCAGCCCCAGCATTTT. Translated, it gives CASSGGLGNQPQHF.

The sample holds a few counts of this clonotype. This chain connects TRBV7-9 to TRBJ2-3, with no clear D. Per the germline V gene, CDR1 is SEHNR and CDR2 is FQNEAQ (reference sequence). V shed 7 bases and J shed 10 bases, with 15 bases lying between them. This CDR3 has 12 residues. Here the CDR3 DNA reads TGTGCCAGCATCCCCGTCTTGGATGCGCAGTATTTT. This translates into CASIPVLDAQYF.

This clonotype was seen only a few times. The genes are TRBV27 and TRBJ1-1, with D uncertain. Trimming left V 2 bases short and J 7 bases short, with 17 bases between. Germline V gene sequence: CDR1 MNHEY, CDR2 SMNVEV (reference sequence). The CDR3 loop spans 15 amino acids. This CDR3 reads CASSLPRESSLEAFF. CDR3 coding DNA: TGTGCCAGCAGTTTACCCCGGGAATCGTCCCTTGAAGCTTTCTTT.

This clonotype was recorded a few times. This chain connects TRBV6-1 to TRBJ2-1, with D hard to call. Germline CDR1 is MNHNS and CDR2 is SASEGT. V was pared by 7 bases and J by 0 bases, with 7 bases between. CDR3 length equals 13 residues. The CDR3, as DNA: TGTGCCAGCACCTGGGGCTCCTACAATGAGCAGTTCTTC. Its translation: CASTWGSYNEQFF.

This clonotype was found many times. One end of the junction fails to match germline, which may point to a read error. The chain employs TRBV7-7 and TRBJ1-1; D is perhaps TRBD1 (5 bases). The germline gives CDR1 SSHAT, CDR2 FNYEAQ (reference sequence). The CDR3 extends over 14 amino acids. CDR3 nucleotides: TGTGCTAGCAGCCCACAGGCCCTGAACACTGAAGCTTTCTTT. This sequence encodes CASSPQALNTEAFF.

This rearrangement joins TRBV19 to TRBJ2-7; 9 bases fit TRBD1. CDR3 length: 16 amino acids. J lost 0 bases, V lost 2 bases, and 5 bases had no gene match. Germline loops: CDR1 LNHDA, CDR2 SQIVND (reference sequence). CDR3 nucleotide sequence: TGTGCCAGTAGTATATGGGGACAGGGAAGCTCCTACGAGCAGTACTTC. This sequence encodes CASSIWGQGSSYEQYF.

The chain uses TRBV7-8 and TRBJ1-2; TRBD1 is a possible D gene (5 bases). The CDR3 consists of 16 residues. Germline V gives CDR1 SGHVS, CDR2 FQNEAQ. Trimming cost V 5 bases and J 7 bases, with 23 bases left between them. The CDR3 region has the DNA TGTGCCAGCAGCCCAAATGGAGGGGACGCCAGGCGTGGCTACACCTTC. This sequence encodes CASSPNGGDARRGYTF. Variable domain in full (rest from reference TRBV7-8 and TRBJ1-2): GAGVSQSPRYKVAKRGQDVALRCDPISGHVSLFWYQQALGQGPEFLTYFQNEAQLDKSGLPSDRFFAERPEGSVSTLKIQRTQQEDSAVYLCASSPNGGDARRGYTFGSGTRLTVV.

This clonotype was found many times. This rearrangement joins TRBV2 to TRBJ2-7; 7 nucleotides align to TRBD2. The CDR3 is made up of 12 amino acids. Trimming removed 7 bases from V and 7 bases from J; junction bases left unmatched: 7. CDR1 is SNHLY, CDR2 FYNNEI, per germline. CDR3: CASKSGGREQYF. CDR3 in DNA: TGTGCCAGCAAGTCCGGGGGGAGGGAGCAGTACTTC. Full variable domain (remainder filled in from reference TRBV2 and TRBJ2-7): EPEVTQTPSHQVTQMGQEVILRCVPISNHLYFYWYRQILGQKVEFLVSFYNNEISEKSEIFDDQFSVERPDGSNFTLKIRSTKLEDSAMYFCASKSGGREQYFGPGTRLTVT.

This clonotype was seen at least ten times. V usage is TRBV2 and J usage is TRBJ2-6, with no clear D. Per the germline V gene, CDR1 is SNHLY and CDR2 is FYNNEI. CDR3 length equals 14 residues. Trimming removed 6 bases from V and 0 bases from J, with 6 bases in between. The CDR3 loop reads CASSGFSGANVLTF. Written as DNA, the CDR3 is TGTGCCAGCAGCGGATTCTCTGGGGCCAACGTCCTGACTTTC.

This clonotype occurred many times. The chain couples TRBV3-1 to TRBJ2-5; no clear D gene. The CDR3 totals 14 residues. V was shortened by 0 bases and J by 5 bases, with 10 bases between the two germline ends. Per the germline V gene, CDR1 is LGHDT and CDR2 is YNNKEL (reference sequence). CDR3 in amino acids: CASSQDTARETQYF. CDR3 sequence (DNA): TGTGCCAGCAGCCAAGATACAGCACGGGAGACCCAGTACTTC.

The rearrangement links TRBV30 to TRBJ2-7, with D perhaps being TRBD1 or TRBD2 (5 bases each). The CDR3 has 15 residues. The V gene's germline CDR1 is GTSNPN and CDR2 SVGIG (reference sequence). Deletions cut 1 base from V and 2 bases from J, with 15 bases between. In DNA form, the CDR3 reads TGTGCCTGGAGTGAGCCGGGGCAGCCTCCCTACGAGCAGTACTTC. Translating it yields CAWSEPGQPPYEQYF.

This clonotype was seen many times. The chain uses TRBV6-1 and TRBJ1-2; no clear D. CDR3 length equals 10 residues. CDR1 is MNHNS and CDR2 is SASEGT in the germline V gene. Trimming removed 10 bases from V and 5 bases from J, with 8 bases in between. This CDR3 reads CATDRYGYTF. The CDR3 DNA sequence: TGTGCCACCGATAGGTATGGCTACACCTTC.

V is TRBV11-2 and J is TRBJ1-6, with D possibly TRBD1 on 5 matching bases. This CDR3 is 13 amino acids long. The V end was cut by 8 bases, the J end by 8 bases, with 13 bases between. Germline V lookup: CDR1 SGHAT, CDR2 FQNNGV. The DNA for the CDR3 is TGTGCCAGCGCACGAGACAGAGATTCACCCCTCCACTTT. Translating gives CASARDRDSPLHF.

The chain uses TRBV15 and TRBJ1-3, with unresolved D. Germline V gives CDR1 LNHNV, CDR2 YYDKDF (reference sequence). The germline V and J ends were trimmed by 0 bases and 9 bases, with 15 bases remaining between them. The CDR3 is 15 amino acids. The CDR3 loop reads CATSRDSRRAGTIYF. DNA of the CDR3: TGTGCCACCAGCAGAGATAGCAGGCGAGCCGGCACCATATATTTT.

This clonotype showed up many times. V gene TRBV12-3 or TRBV12-4 combines with J gene TRBJ2-7; 7 bases are shared with TRBD1. The CDR3 covers 13 residues. V shed 3 bases, J shed 5 bases, and the junction held 4 bases outside the gene matches. CDR3: CASSFTGAHEQYF. CDR3 coding DNA: TGTGCCAGCAGTTTTACAGGGGCCCACGAGCAGTACTTC.

About this clonotype itself: This could be a read error, since a much larger clone is one nucleotide away. DNA for the CDR3: TGTGCCAGCCTCGACGACAGCGACTATGGCTACACCTTC. It translates to CASLDDSDYGYTF. This chain uses TRBV6-1 with TRBJ1-2; weak D call: TRBD1 (5 bases). CDR3 length: 13 amino acids. Trimming removed 8 bases at V and 3 bases at J, with 13 bases between. Germline lookup yields CDR1 MNHNS and CDR2 SASEGT.

This clonotype was counted a few times. The J gene is TRBJ2-3, the V gene TRBV7-9; the D is unclear. V was clipped by 1 base and J by 1 base, with 15 bases between them. Germline V gene data show CDR1 as SEHNR and CDR2 as FQNEAQ (reference sequence). The CDR3 length is 17 residues. CDR3: CASSLGANEYGTDTQYF. CDR3 DNA sequence: TGTGCCAGCAGCTTAGGGGCAAACGAATATGGCACAGATACGCAGTATTTT. Combining the CDR3 with reference TRBV7-9 and TRBJ2-3 gives the whole variable domain DTGVSQNPRHKITKRGQNVTFRCDPISEHNRLYWYRQTLGQGPEFLTYFQNEAQLEKSRLLSDRFSAERPKGSFSTLEIQRTEQGDSAMYLCASSLGANEYGTDTQYFGPGTRLTVL.